Each of the 3 T cell receptor beta chains below was sequenced from the same sample in a study. MiXCR, run by TCRdb on the 5' RACE reads, gives a single entry per CDR3 protein. The sample holds nearly 55,000 distinct CDR3 sequences; roughly a quarter are singletons and the top ten take around 3%. The sequenced sample consisted of tumor-infiltrating naive CD4+ T cells sorted from the breast tumor. Subset of the sample: naive CD4+ T cells, CD4+CD45RA+CD25-. Receptors were obtained from a female donor with breast cancer.

This chain connects TRBV5-1 to TRBJ2-2; TRBD2 might be the D (5 bases). CDR3 length: 15 residues. Between the trimmed V and J ends, which lost 2 bases and 3 bases, there was a span of 11 bases. The germline gives CDR1 SGHRS, CDR2 YFSETQ. CDR3 sequence reads: CASSFNWGDTGELFF. The CDR3 nucleotides read TGCGCCAGCAGCTTCAATTGGGGAGACACCGGGGAGCTGTTTTTT.

As for this clonotype: Since a much larger clone is just one base distant, this may be a read error. The V call is TRBV6-5, the J call TRBJ1-6; D unclear. CDR3 length: 15 amino acids. The germline CDR1 and CDR2 sequences are MNHEY and SVGAGI. CDR3 sequence reads: CANSPIDIHNSPLHF. As DNA, the CDR3 is TGTGCCAACAGTCCCATCGACATCCATAATTCACCCCTCCACTTT.

With regard to this clonotype: A clone one base away is much larger, so this may be a read error. The chain has TRBV12-3 or TRBV12-4 and TRBJ1-1; D is possibly TRBD1 (5 bases). There are 15 residues in the CDR3. Trimming left V 0 bases short and J 6 bases short, with 14 bases between. The CDR3 protein is CASSLAPTDRPEAFF. CDR3 DNA sequence: TGTGCCAGCAGTTTAGCGCCAACCGACAGACCTGAAGCTTTCTTT.